Listed below are T cell receptor beta chains from one sample, sequenced in a study of blood T cells in healthy people across ages. TCRdb independently ran MiXCR on the 5' RACE reads; one entry per CDR3 protein. This table holds 600,000 to 850,000 distinct CDR3 sequences, about 42% found once. Sequences were obtained from blood. These receptors came from a woman in her sixties in good health. The CDR3 runs from the conserved cysteine through the conserved F or W. D genes are given only for firm matches. Size tells how often a clone was seen (once, few, many) or the class of an expanded clone, and some rows leave it out.

TRBV20-1	TRBJ1-6	TRBD1	few	CSATDRAYNSPLHF	TGCAGTGCTACCGACAGGGCCTATAATTCACCCCTCCACTTT
TRBV28	TRBJ2-7	TRBD2	few	CASSLRGEVYEQYF	TGTGCCAGCAGTTTACGGGGGGAGGTATACGAGCAGTACTTC
TRBV5-1	TRBJ2-1	TRBD2	many	CASSLGTGGNEQFF	TGCGCCAGCAGCTTAGGTACGGGGGGCAATGAGCAGTTCTTC
TRBV21-1	TRBJ2-7	NA	NA	CASSKGTGNYEQYF	TGTGCCAGCAGCAAAGGAACAGGGAACTACGAGCAGTACTTC
TRBV20-1	TRBJ2-7	TRBD1	NA	CSARAPWDSYEQYF	TGCAGTGCTAGAGCTCCCTGGGACAGCTACGAGCAGTACTTC
TRBV4-1	TRBJ2-2	NA	NA	CASSQPGRGTGELFF	TGCGCCAGCAGCCAACCAGGTAGGGGCACCGGGGAGCTGTTTTTT
TRBV27	TRBJ2-7	TRBD2	NA	CASSLIAGGYNEQYF	TGTGCCAGCAGTTTAATAGCGGGGGGCTACAATGAGCAGTACTTC
TRBV28	TRBJ2-1	NA	NA	CASSFQSRVGYEQFF	TGTGCCAGCAGTTTCCAGTCCAGGGTGGGTTATGAGCAGTTCTTC
TRBV28	TRBJ2-5	TRBD2	NA	CASRAYGGSETQYF	TGTGCCAGCAGGGCTTACGGGGGGTCAGAGACCCAGTACTTC
TRBV7-2	TRBJ2-3	TRBD2	few	CASSYGTSGRVNTQYF	TGTGCCAGCAGCTACGGGACTAGCGGGAGAGTGAATACGCAGTATTTT
TRBV11-2	TRBJ2-3	NA	NA	CASSLVRNTQYF	TGTGCCAGCAGCTTAGTCCGGAATACGCAGTATTTT
TRBV28	TRBJ2-1	NA	once	CASLRLGAYNEQFF	TGTGCCAGCCTTAGGCTGGGGGCCTACAATGAGCAGTTCTTC
TRBV7-2	TRBJ2-3	TRBD2	many	CASSSTGAGWFKHTDTQYF	TGTGCCAGCAGCTCCACGGGAGCGGGATGGTTTAAACACACAGATACGCAGTATTTT
TRBV5-1	TRBJ2-3	TRBD2	NA	CASSPYLAGGAGQAQYF	TGCGCCAGCAGCCCTTACCTAGCGGGAGGCGCAGGTCAGGCGCAGTATTTT
TRBV27	TRBJ1-5	NA	few	CASSLVGTNQPQHF	TGTGCCAGCAGTTTAGTGGGGACAAATCAGCCCCAGCATTTT
TRBV5-5	TRBJ1-5	TRBD1	few	CASSLWTGGNQPQHF	TGTGCCAGCAGCCTATGGACAGGGGGCAATCAGCCCCAGCATTTT
TRBV10-3	TRBJ2-1	NA	many	CAISEAQYNEQFF	TGTGCCATCAGTGAGGCACAGTACAATGAGCAGTTCTTC
TRBV12-3/TRBV12-4	TRBJ1-6	NA	NA	CASSSNVGLGSPLHF	TGTGCCAGCAGCTCCAACGTGGGACTGGGCTCACCCCTCCACTTT
TRBV5-5	TRBJ1-2	TRBD1	NA	CASREEGAAPYGYTF	TGTGCCAGCAGAGAGGAGGGGGCAGCCCCCTATGGCTACACCTTC
TRBV4-2	TRBJ2-4	NA	few	CASSQETGAKNIQYF	TGTGCCAGCAGCCAAGAGACTGGGGCCAAAAACATTCAGTACTTC
TRBV5-1	TRBJ2-5	TRBD2	NA	CASSLEGTSGHNEQYF	TGCGCCAGCAGCTTGGAAGGGACTAGCGGTCACAATGAGCAGTACTTC
TRBV7-6	TRBJ2-5	NA	many	CASSLAPGIETQYF	TGTGCCAGCAGCTTAGCGCCGGGGATAGAGACCCAGTACTTC
TRBV7-8	TRBJ2-7	NA	NA	CASSFSVDSYEQYF	TGTGCCAGCAGCTTTTCAGTAGACTCCTACGAGCAGTACTTC
TRBV5-1	TRBJ2-1	TRBD2	NA	CASRTDPGTTQFF	TGCGCCAGCAGGACAGACCCCGGGACTACGCAGTTCTTC
TRBV7-9	TRBJ2-1	TRBD2	few	CASSFTSGGASEQFF	TGTGCCAGCAGCTTTACTAGCGGGGGGGCCTCTGAGCAGTTCTTC
TRBV20-1	TRBJ1-5	TRBD1	NA	CSTGGFSNQPQHF	TGCAGTACAGGGGGCTTTAGCAATCAGCCCCAGCATTTT
TRBV5-1	TRBJ1-2	NA	NA	CASSLGGGELLDYGYTF	TGCGCCAGCAGCCTCGGCGGCGGGGAACTCCTCGACTATGGCTACACCTTC
TRBV16	TRBJ2-7	NA	few	CASSPPYATEGTEQYF	TGTGCCAGCAGCCCCCCCTACGCTACTGAGGGGACAGAGCAGTACTTC
TRBV7-9	TRBJ2-7	TRBD2	NA	CASSLGRDYLYEQYF	TGTGCCAGCAGCTTGGGCCGGGACTACCTGTACGAGCAGTACTTC
TRBV7-2	TRBJ2-6	NA	NA	CASSLLVSGANVLTF	TGTGCCAGCAGCTTACTAGTCTCTGGGGCCAACGTCCTGACTTTC
TRBV9	TRBJ1-6	NA	NA	CASSQRDIGEDSPLHF	TGTGCCAGCAGCCAAAGGGACATTGGGGAGGATTCACCCCTCCACTTT
TRBV5-5	TRBJ2-7	TRBD2	NA	CASSLGGDNEQYF	TGTGCCAGCAGCCTCGGGGGGGACAATGAGCAGTACTTC
TRBV27	TRBJ2-5	NA	NA	CASSYAATWRETQYF	TGTGCCAGCAGTTACGCGGCAACCTGGCGGGAGACCCAGTACTTC
TRBV10-3	TRBJ2-5	NA	NA	CAIKGNNEQYF	TGTGCCATCAAAGGGAACAATGAGCAGTACTTC
TRBV5-1	TRBJ2-7	NA	NA	CASSLSGVNYEQYF	TGCGCCAGCAGCTTGTCTGGGGTTAACTACGAGCAGTACTTC
TRBV28	TRBJ1-2	TRBD1	NA	CASSIPRGDYGYTF	TGTGCCAGCAGTATCCCCAGGGGGGACTATGGCTACACCTTC
TRBV4-2	TRBJ2-2	TRBD2	NA	CASSQGTSGGLNTGELFF	TGTGCCAGCAGCCAGGGGACTAGCGGAGGTCTGAACACCGGGGAGCTGTTTTTT
TRBV20-1	TRBJ2-1	TRBD2	NA	CSALRGLAGEVEFF	TGCAGTGCTCTCAGAGGGCTAGCGGGGGAAGTTGAGTTCTTC
TRBV10-3	TRBJ1-5	NA	NA	CANSESAGSNQPQHF	TGTGCCAACAGTGAAAGTGCAGGTAGCAATCAGCCCCAGCATTTT
TRBV7-9	TRBJ2-2	TRBD2	NA	CASSTPGLPTGELFF	TGTGCCAGCAGCACACCGGGACTACCCACCGGGGAGCTGTTTTTT
TRBV2	TRBJ2-6	NA	NA	CASSDRDWGSSGANVLTF	TGTGCCAGCAGTGACCGGGACTGGGGGAGCTCTGGGGCCAACGTCCTGACTTTC